These 4 T cell receptor beta chains came from one sample sequenced in a study of CD8+ T cells in alopecia areata. cDNA prepared by RNA extraction and subsequent reverse transcription served as the template for sequencing. Here immunoSEQ multiplex PCR was the method, and the copy in TCRdb shows in-frame clones only, minus some. Of approximately 210,000 clones in the sample, approximately 56% are singletons; the top ten hold about 3.5%. Treatment described: oral pan-JAK inhibitor, 5-10 mg twice daily. Sequencing used CD4+ T cells sorted from blood, obtained at week 4, from a patient treated with tofacitinib. The receptor source for this set is a human donor with alopecia areata.

This clone has just one count. The genes are TRBV15 and TRBJ1-6; D remains unclear. V was shortened by 2 bases and J by 3 bases, with 11 bases between the two germline ends. Per the germline V gene, CDR1 is LNHNV and CDR2 is YYDKDF (reference sequence). The length of the CDR3 is 16 residues. The CDR3 nucleotides are TGTGCCACCAGCAGAAACGGAGGAAACTATAATTCACCCCTCCACTTT. Translation: CATSRNGGNYNSPLHF.

The chain combines TRBV6-5 with TRBJ1-1; the D is unclear. There are 14 residues in the CDR3. Trimming stripped 7 bases from V and 5 bases from J, with 17 bases between. Germline V lookup: CDR1 MNHEY, CDR2 SVGAGI. CDR3 coding DNA: TGTGCCAGCACCCCCCTTGGGTTGGGGACTGAAGCTTTCTTT. Protein product: CASTPLGLGTEAFF.

This clone was counted between two and nine times. The genes are TRBV6-6 and TRBJ2-1; 8 bases align to TRBD1. The V and J ends lost 6 bases and 6 bases, in that order; junction bases with no gene match: 10. Germline assignment: CDR1 MNHNY and CDR2 SVGAGI (reference sequence). The CDR3 runs to 15 residues. CDR3 loop: CASRYPGQGSNEQFF. CDR3 bases: TGTGCCAGCAGGTACCCCGGACAGGGCAGCAATGAGCAGTTCTTC.

The chain uses TRBV29-1 and TRBJ1-1; TRBD1 might be the D (5 bases). The CDR3 is 14 residues long. V dropped 5 bases and J dropped 1 base, with 14 bases sitting between them. Germline assignment: CDR1 SQVTM and CDR2 ANQGSEA. The CDR3: CSVSTGRWNTEAFF. The CDR3 region has the DNA TGCAGCGTTTCGACGGGACGGTGGAACACTGAAGCTTTCTTT.